The following is a TCR beta chain sequence with its context. What it binds is unknown. In germline, CDR1 is SNHLY, CDR2 FYNNEI. The CDR3 runs to 14 residues. With 6 bases removed from V and 6 bases from J, the gap between germline ends came to 16 bases. The data are from a study of T cells and Merkel cell carcinoma outcomes. Study-level results: In Merkel cell carcinoma, repertoire and T-cell density reportedly predicted outcomes.

Sequencing used immunoSEQ multiplex PCR; TCRdb keeps in-frame clones, though not all of them. The sample has around 15,000 clones; 80% to 90% are singletons. The chain recombines TRBV2 with TRBJ2-3, with a weak D call TRBD2 (5 bases). The sequenced sample consisted of tumor tissue from Merkel cell carcinoma. This TCR was sampled from a human donor with Merkel cell carcinoma. The CDR3 here is CASRRAPLRDTQYF. DNA for the CDR3: TGTGCCAGCAGGCGGGCGCCCCTCCGGGATACGCAGTATTTT.